This TCR beta chain was identified in a study of cytomegalovirus exposure and HLA in healthy donors. Study-level points and caveats: Most TCR sequences were rare, but some public TCRs occurred in many donors.

It was with 60 Vbeta and 13 Jbeta primers that the PCR ran. Profiling relied on immunoSEQ multiplex PCR, and the TCRdb table lists in-frame clones only, not all of them. Among roughly 100,000 clones listed, around 10% were seen once. The length of the CDR3 is 20 residues. The V gene's germline CDR1 is SGHNT and CDR2 YYREEE (reference sequence). V lost 4 bases to trimming and J lost 0 bases; unmatched junction nucleotides: 15. This clone was detected only a few times. Its antigen is unidentified. The V gene is TRBV5-4, the J gene TRBJ2-6, with 8 bases identical to TRBD2. Sequenced material: PBMCs. This TCR derives from a man aged 45 to 65 in good health and CMV-seropositive. The CDR3 region has the DNA TGTGCCAGCAGCCGACTCGGGGGGGGCTTCGGAAACTCTGGGGCCAACGTCCTGACTTTC. It yields the protein CASSRLGGGFGNSGANVLTF.